The 9 T cell receptor beta chains in this list originate from one sample, sequenced in a study of beta chain features in type 1 diabetes. Expressed TCRB transcripts got sequenced, as all isolated RNA was reverse transcribed. Profiled with immunoSEQ multiplex PCR; TCRdb holds only in-frame clones, not every one. The sample records approximately 250,000 clones, 9.6% being singletons. Sequencing input: naive CD4+ T cells from blood. The receptors shown here come from a young woman in good health.

The chain couples TRBV4-1 to TRBJ1-2, with TRBD1 identical over 8 bases. The CDR3 contains 16 residues. The junction had 12 bases not matched to a gene; V was cut back by 2 bases and J by 7 bases. Germline lookup yields CDR1 MGHRA and CDR2 YSYEKL. CDR3 bases: TGCGCCAGCAGCCAAATTTTTACAGGGGGAAAGAGTGGCTACACCTTC. Translated, it gives CASSQIFTGGKSGYTF.

This clone was seen more than once but under ten times. This rearrangement joins TRBV30 to TRBJ1-1; a possible D gene is TRBD1 (5 bases). Germline CDR1 reads GTSNPN; CDR2 reads SVGIG (reference sequence). CDR3 length: 15 amino acids. V was cut by 1 base and J by 0 bases, with 12 bases left in between. DNA of the CDR3: TGTGCCTGGAGTGGATTGGGGGGAGTGAACACTGAAGCTTTCTTT. This codes for CAWSGLGGVNTEAFF.

The rearrangement links TRBV11-2 to TRBJ2-3; 13 bases align to TRBD2. Unmatched junction bases numbered 7, after V lost 6 bases and J lost 4 bases. Germline CDR1 reads SGHAT; CDR2 reads FQNNGV. The CDR3 runs 16 residues. The CDR3 DNA is TGTGCCAGCAGTAACGGACTAGCGGGAGTGTCAGATACGCAGTATTTT. This sequence encodes CASSNGLAGVSDTQYF.

This clone was counted many times. The chain carries TRBV12-5 and TRBJ2-2, with D possibly being TRBD2 (6 bases). The length of the CDR3 is 15 residues. The germline V and J ends were trimmed by 1 base and 4 bases, with 10 bases remaining between them. Germline assignment: CDR1 LGHNT and CDR2 FRNRAP. The CDR3 bases are TGTGCTAGTGGTTTGGCCGGGGGATTCACCGGGGAGCTGTTTTTT. Encoded protein: CASGLAGGFTGELFF.

Only a few counts were recorded for this clone. The rearrangement joins TRBV27 to TRBJ2-7, with 12 bases fitting TRBD1. Germline-derived CDR1 and CDR2 are MNHEY and SMNVEV (reference sequence). Unmatched junction bases numbered 4, after V lost 1 base and J lost 3 bases. This CDR3 contains 16 residues. CDR3 loop: CASSLFGTGGHYEQYF. The DNA for the CDR3 is TGTGCCAGCAGTTTATTTGGGACAGGGGGCCACTACGAGCAGTACTTC.

The chain is built from TRBV30 and TRBJ2-2; D gene unclear. CDR1 is GTSNPN and CDR2 is SVGIG in the germline V gene (reference sequence). Between the trimmed V and J ends, which lost 1 base and 7 bases, there was a span of 10 bases. CDR3 length: 13 residues. In DNA form, the CDR3 reads TGTGCCTGGAGTGAACAAACACGCGGGGAGCTGTTTTTT. Amino acids: CAWSEQTRGELFF. Variable domain in full (rest from reference TRBV30 and TRBJ2-2): SQTIHQWPATLVQPVGSPLSLECTVEGTSNPNLYWYRQAAGRGLQLLFYSVGIGQISSEVPQNLSASRPQDRQFILSSKKLLLSDSGFYLCAWSEQTRGELFFGEGSRLTVL.

The chain is built from TRBV4-1 and TRBJ2-7; D might be TRBD1 (5 bases). Germline-derived CDR1 and CDR2 are MGHRA and YSYEKL. CDR3 length: 16 amino acids. Trimming cost V 0 bases and J 0 bases, with 12 bases left between them. The chain's CDR3 is CASSQEQALSSYEQYF. The CDR3 DNA follows: TGCGCCAGCAGCCAAGAACAGGCCCTTAGCTCCTACGAGCAGTACTTC.

The rearrangement joins TRBV4-1 to TRBJ2-3; 8 nucleotides match TRBD1. With V trimmed by 2 bases and J by 4 bases, 5 bases remained unmatched. Germline V gene sequence: CDR1 MGHRA, CDR2 YSYEKL. CDR3 length: 15 amino acids. CDR3: CASSQPWDRPDTQYF. Written as DNA, the CDR3 is TGCGCCAGCAGCCAACCCTGGGACAGGCCAGATACGCAGTATTTT.

The CDR3, as DNA: TGTGCCAGCAGTGCGGGACCGAACTATGGCTACACCTTC. Amino acid sequence: CASSAGPNYGYTF. The gene calls are TRBV27 and TRBJ1-2, with a weak D call TRBD1 (5 bases). Between the trimmed V and J ends, which lost 5 bases and 2 bases, there was a span of 9 bases. This CDR3 contains 13 residues. CDR1 is MNHEY and CDR2 is SMNVEV in the germline V gene (reference sequence).